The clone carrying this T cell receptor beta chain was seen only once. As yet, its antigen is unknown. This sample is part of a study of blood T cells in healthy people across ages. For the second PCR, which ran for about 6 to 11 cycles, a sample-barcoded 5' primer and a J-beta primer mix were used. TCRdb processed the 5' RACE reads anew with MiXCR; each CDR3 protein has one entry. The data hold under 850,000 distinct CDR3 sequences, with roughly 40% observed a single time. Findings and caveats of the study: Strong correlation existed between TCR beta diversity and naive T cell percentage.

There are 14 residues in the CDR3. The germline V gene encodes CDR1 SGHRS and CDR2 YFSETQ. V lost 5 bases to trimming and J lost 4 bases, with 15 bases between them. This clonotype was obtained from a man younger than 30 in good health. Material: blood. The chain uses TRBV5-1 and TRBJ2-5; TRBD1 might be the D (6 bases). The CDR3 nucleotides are TGCGCCAGCAGTGGTGGCGTGGGGGCAGAGACCCAGTACTTC. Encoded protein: CASSGGVGAETQYF.